The clone carrying this TCR beta chain was recorded many times. Its antigen remains unknown. The data stem from a study of human T cells and chemical hapten exposure. Overall study results and limits: Controls formed significantly fewer large CDR3 similarity clusters than expanded TCRs did.

A single record per CDR3 protein comes from TCRdb applying MiXCR to the RACE reads. This table holds roughly 120,000 distinct CDR3 sequences, 12% found once. The sample's time point: patch test 1, 2 weeks after DPC sensitization. Treatment in this sample: therapeutic diphenylcyclopropenone sensitization with weekly scalp DPC. Alopecia patients deemed DPC-suitable, aged 18 to 70, excluding pregnancy. V lost 0 bases and J 0 bases, leaving 9 bases between the germline ends. This CDR3 region has 16 residues. The germline gives CDR1 SGHDN, CDR2 FVKESK. This chain uses TRBV14 with TRBJ2-1; D unclear. This receptor was taken from a woman in her 50s with alopecia areata. Some clones in this sample may be carry-over from other donors' samples. Sequenced here: whole blood, sampled in connection with sensitization to the hapten diphenylcyclopropenone (DPC). DNA of the CDR3: TGTGCCAGCAGCCAAGATTACCCGTTCTCCTACAATGAGCAGTTCTTC. The encoded protein is CASSQDYPFSYNEQFF.